This TCR beta chain was documented in a study of CD8 T cells in Susac syndrome. Germline assignment: CDR1 KGHSH and CDR2 LQKENI. The CDR3 has 11 amino acids. Trimming pared 6 bases from V and 4 bases from J, leaving 7 bases between. An input of roughly 0.45 to 1 ug of RNA was subjected to reverse transcription using random hexamers. Across 54 Vbeta and 13 Jbeta, TCR beta CDR3 was amplified with immunoSEQ multiplex PCR. MiXCR was run by TCRdb on the immunoSEQ multiplex PCR reads, yielding one entry per CDR3 protein. The sample has some 180,000 distinct CDR3 sequences, just under 95% seen once. This sequence was found in a human donor in good health. The sequenced sample was CD4+ T cells from PBMCs. V usage is TRBV18 and J usage is TRBJ2-7; D unresolved. The CDR3 DNA is TGTGCCAGCTCCCGCGATTACGAGCAGTACTTC. This codes for CASSRDYEQYF.